Following are 14 T cell receptor beta chains from one sample sequenced in a study of OX40 agonist ivuxolimab in advanced cancers. The repertoire was sequenced with immunoSEQ multiplex PCR; TCRdb's copy has only in-frame clones and lacks some. The sample lists about 77,000 clones, around 88% occurring once. The sequencing used CD4+ or CD8+ T cells sorted from blood, collected in a trial of the OX40 agonist ivuxolimab. The source is an adult with an advanced solid tumor such as melanoma, head and neck, liver or kidney cancer.

The chain employs TRBV2 and TRBJ2-1, with 8 bases matching TRBD2. Per germline, CDR1 SNHLY and CDR2 FYNNEI. The ends lost 3 bases at V and 8 bases at J; junction bases unmatched: 15. The CDR3 totals 17 residues. CDR3 in amino acids: CASSDDGSGKWYYEQFF. The CDR3 DNA sequence: TGTGCCAGCAGTGACGATGGTAGCGGGAAGTGGTACTATGAGCAGTTCTTC. The full variable domain, rest sourced from reference TRBV2 and TRBJ2-1, is EPEVTQTPSHQVTQMGQEVILRCVPISNHLYFYWYRQILGQKVEFLVSFYNNEISEKSEIFDDQFSVERPDGSNFTLKIRSTKLEDSAMYFCASSDDGSGKWYYEQFFGPGTRLTVL.

The chain links TRBV6-6 to TRBJ2-2; D unresolved. The CDR3 consists of 15 residues. With 5 bases removed from V and 4 bases from J, the gap between germline ends came to 14 bases. Germline V gives CDR1 MNHNY, CDR2 SVGAGI (reference sequence). The CDR3 is CASSTPGVATGELFF. CDR3 nucleotides: TGTGCCAGCAGTACGCCTGGGGTCGCCACCGGGGAGCTGTTTTTT.

V and J are TRBV19 and TRBJ1-2, with 9 bases identical to TRBD1. Germline V gene lookup returns CDR1 LNHDA and CDR2 SQIVND (reference sequence). Germline trimming cut 3 bases from V and 8 bases from J; bases unmatched to any gene: 13. The CDR3 runs 16 residues. CDR3 region: CASSIGGQGSLGGYTF. Written as DNA, the CDR3 is TGTGCCAGTAGTATTGGGGGACAGGGAAGCCTTGGAGGCTACACCTTC.

This rearrangement joins TRBV11-3 to TRBJ2-5; 7 bases are shared with TRBD1. The CDR3 runs 14 residues. Germline V CDR1 and CDR2: SGHNT, YENEEA. The V gene end was trimmed by 5 bases and the J gene end by 2 bases; junction bases not matched to a gene: 5. CDR3: CASSTGTDQETQYF. CDR3 in DNA: TGTGCCAGCAGCACCGGGACAGATCAAGAGACCCAGTACTTC.

The chain is built from TRBV2 and TRBJ1-1; D unresolved. Germline V lookup: CDR1 SNHLY, CDR2 FYNNEI. V lost 7 bases to trimming and J lost 7 bases, with 10 bases between them. CDR3 length: 11 amino acids. The CDR3 loop reads CASTYSGEAFF. The CDR3 DNA follows: TGTGCCAGCACATACAGCGGTGAAGCTTTCTTT. Filled out from reference TRBV2 and TRBJ1-1, the complete variable domain reads EPEVTQTPSHQVTQMGQEVILRCVPISNHLYFYWYRQILGQKVEFLVSFYNNEISEKSEIFDDQFSVERPDGSNFTLKIRSTKLEDSAMYFCASTYSGEAFFGQGTRLTVV.

The gene calls are TRBV2 and TRBJ2-5; 7 bases agree with TRBD1. The CDR3 spans 14 residues. CDR1 and CDR2 from the germline V gene are SNHLY and FYNNEI. V lost 4 bases to trimming and J lost 2 bases; unmatched junction nucleotides: 4. The CDR3 is CASSVRTGQETQYF. The CDR3, as DNA: TGTGCCAGCAGTGTAAGGACAGGACAAGAGACCCAGTACTTC. The variable domain in full, completed from reference TRBV2 and TRBJ2-5, reads EPEVTQTPSHQVTQMGQEVILRCVPISNHLYFYWYRQILGQKVEFLVSFYNNEISEKSEIFDDQFSVERPDGSNFTLKIRSTKLEDSAMYFCASSVRTGQETQYFGPGTRLLVL.

V is TRBV7-2 and J is TRBJ1-3; D unclear. The V and J ends lost 3 bases and 2 bases respectively, with 8 bases between them. This CDR3 region has 14 residues. Looked up from germline, CDR1 is SGHTA and CDR2 is FQGNSA. CDR3 residues: CASSLGVTGNTIYF. In nucleotides, the CDR3 is TGTGCCAGCAGCTTGGGAGTTACTGGAAACACCATATATTTT. Full variable domain (missing parts from reference TRBV7-2 and TRBJ1-3): GAGVSQSPSNKVTEKGKDVELRCDPISGHTALYWYRQSLGQGLEFLIYFQGNSAPDKSGLPSDRFSAERTGGSVSTLTIQRTQQEDSAVYLCASSLGVTGNTIYFGEGSWLTVV.

The gene calls are TRBV15 and TRBJ1-2; D may be TRBD1 (6 bases). Germline V CDR1 and CDR2: LNHNV, YYDKDF (reference sequence). V lost 0 bases and J lost 8, with 10 bases in between. This CDR3 contains 13 residues. The CDR3 sequence: CATSREGAGGYTF. Here the CDR3 DNA reads TGTGCCACCAGCAGAGAGGGGGCGGGAGGCTACACCTTC.

The chain recombines TRBV6-5 with TRBJ1-3; D unclear. The CDR3 sequence is 16 residues long. V was trimmed by 0 bases and J by 0 bases, leaving 9 bases between them. Per the germline V gene, CDR1 is MNHEY and CDR2 is SVGAGI. The CDR3 bases are TGTGCCAGCAGTTACTCTGGTAGAAACTCTGGAAACACCATATATTTT. It specifies CASSYSGRNSGNTIYF.

The V and J genes are TRBV7-8 and TRBJ2-7, with unresolved D. Trimming removed 6 bases from V and 0 bases from J, with 9 bases in between. CDR1 is SGHVS and CDR2 is FQNEAQ in the germline V gene. The CDR3 runs 13 residues. The CDR3 loop is CASSSWTSYEQYF. The CDR3 DNA sequence: TGTGCCAGCAGTTCCTGGACCTCCTACGAGCAGTACTTC.

The rearrangement uses TRBV5-1 and TRBJ2-5; a possible D gene is TRBD1 (6 bases). V was clipped by 4 bases and J by 1 base, with 11 bases between them. From germline, CDR1 is SGHRS and CDR2 YFSETQ. This CDR3 is built from 14 residues. CDR3 amino acids: CASSLNRAQETQYF. For the CDR3, the DNA is TGCGCCAGCAGCCTGAACAGGGCCCAAGAGACCCAGTACTTC.

CDR3: CASSLAGTGGEKLFF. DNA of the CDR3: TGTGCCAGCAGCTTAGCAGGGACAGGAGGGGAAAAACTGTTTTTT. V and J are TRBV11-2 and TRBJ1-4, with 8 bases aligning to TRBD1. Germline V CDR1 and CDR2: SGHAT, FQNNGV. V lost 1 base and J lost 8; bases outside the gene matches: 6. The CDR3 consists of 15 residues.

This clone was detected a few times. The V and J genes are TRBV5-1 and TRBJ2-5; possible D gene TRBD1, 6 bases. The CDR3 is 15 residues long. The germline gives CDR1 SGHRS, CDR2 YFSETQ. Trimming shortened V by 3 bases and J by 2 bases, and 14 bases separated the two germline ends. CDR3 loop: CASSWGDRSQETQYF. CDR3 nucleotides: TGCGCCAGCAGCTGGGGAGACAGGTCACAAGAGACCCAGTACTTC.

This clone was recorded a few times. The J gene is TRBJ1-4, the V gene TRBV28; no definite D call. Per the germline V gene, CDR1 is MDHEN and CDR2 is SYDVKM. The length of the CDR3 is 14 residues. V shed 7 bases and J shed 0 bases, with 9 bases lying between them. CDR3 nucleotides: TGTGCCAGCACCGCCATCTCAACTAATGAAAAACTGTTTTTT. Encoded protein: CASTAISTNEKLFF.